The clone carrying this T cell receptor beta chain has a handful of counts. This record belongs to a study of T-cell reconstitution after alpha-beta-depleted transplantation in children. This CDR3 is built from 19 residues. The germline CDR1 and CDR2 sequences are SGHAT and FQNNGV. V was trimmed by 4 bases and J by 1 base, leaving 23 bases between them. Preparation of the TCRbeta library used unique molecular identifiers. TCRdb processed the PCR reads anew with MiXCR; each CDR3 protein has one entry. The sample has around 71,000 distinct CDR3 sequences; around 7.9% are singletons. The sequence was obtained from a human donor who donated a stem cell graft to a child with acute lymphoblastic leukemia. The sample in question was PBMCs from the stem cell graft donor, obtained from the stem cell graft. J is TRBJ2-4 and V is TRBV11-2; TRBD2 might be the D (6 bases). The CDR3, as DNA: TGTGCCAGCAGCTCGAAATGGGCATACAGCGGGCCTGCCAAAAACATTCAGTACTTC. Its protein is CASSSKWAYSGPAKNIQYF.